This T cell receptor beta chain is from a study of shared clonotypes between healthy human individuals. The germline V and J ends were trimmed by 6 bases and 8 bases, with 19 bases remaining between them. Germline loops: CDR1 SQVTM, CDR2 ANQGSEA. CDR3 size: 14 residues. This clone was counted once. The method was immunoSEQ multiplex PCR; TCRdb's version includes in-frame clones alone and lacks a portion of them. Among more than 400,000 clones listed, less than 96% were seen once. The source material was naive CD4+ T cells sorted from blood. Subset: CD45RA+ positively selected. This chain uses TRBV29-1 with TRBJ1-4; D is uncertain. The clonotype originates from a woman aged 25 to 45 in good health. CDR3 loop: CSVHRVTPEEKLFF. The CDR3 DNA reads as TGCAGCGTCCACCGGGTCACCCCGGAGGAAAAACTGTTTTTT.